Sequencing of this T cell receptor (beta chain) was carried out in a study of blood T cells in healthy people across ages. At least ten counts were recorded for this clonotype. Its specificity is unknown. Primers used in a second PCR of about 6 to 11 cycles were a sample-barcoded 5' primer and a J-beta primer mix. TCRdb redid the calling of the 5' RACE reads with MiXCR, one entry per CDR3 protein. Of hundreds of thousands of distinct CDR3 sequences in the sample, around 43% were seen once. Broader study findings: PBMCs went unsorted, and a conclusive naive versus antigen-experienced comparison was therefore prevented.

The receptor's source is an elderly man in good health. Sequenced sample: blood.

The CDR3 loop reads CASSESQTRYNEQFF. CDR3 nucleotides: TGTGCCAGCAGTGAATCCCAGACAAGGTACAATGAGCAGTTCTTC. The chain employs TRBV25-1 and TRBJ2-1, with D hard to call. CDR3 length equals 15 residues. Germline V lookup: CDR1 MGHDK, CDR2 SYGVNS. Trimming took off 1 base at V and 4 bases at J, with 11 bases between the two ends.